A single sample is the source of the 14 T cell receptor beta chains below, sequenced in a study of control samples from healthy donors and cancer patients. Measured with immunoSEQ multiplex PCR; TCRdb has only the in-frame clones, and not every one. The sample has about 140,000 clones, around 85% seen once. Sequencing was done on a sample of blood. These receptors all come from a young woman in good health.

This chain links TRBV2 with TRBJ2-7, with 11 bases aligning to TRBD1. V gave up 9 bases and J gave up 4 bases; unmatched junction bases: 2. The CDR3 sequence is 12 residues long. The germline CDR1 and CDR2 sequences are SNHLY and FYNNEI. The CDR3 DNA is TGTGCCAGAGGACAGGGGGCTTACGAGCAGTACTTC. It encodes CARGQGAYEQYF.

This clone was observed a few times. This sequence joins TRBV5-1 and TRBJ1-2; D unclear. The germline V and J ends were trimmed by 0 bases and 6 bases, with 9 bases remaining between them. There are 13 residues in the CDR3. CDR1 is SGHRS and CDR2 is YFSETQ in the germline V gene. As DNA, the CDR3 is TGCGCCAGCAGCTTGGCCTTAGGAAATGGCTACACCTTC. Its protein is CASSLALGNGYTF.

The chain joins TRBV18 to TRBJ2-3; the match to TRBD2 covers 8 bases. The CDR3 has 14 amino acids. Per the germline V gene, CDR1 is KGHSH and CDR2 is LQKENI. V lost 2 bases to trimming and J lost 6 bases; unmatched junction nucleotides: 4. CDR3 nucleotide sequence: TGTGCCAGCTCACCAGGGACTAGAGGGGATACGCAGTATTTT. Translated: CASSPGTRGDTQYF.

The J gene is TRBJ2-2, the V gene TRBV6-4; D is perhaps TRBD1 (6 bases). V lost 11 bases, J lost 4 bases, and 20 bases lay in between. Looked up from germline, CDR1 is MRHNA and CDR2 is SNTAGT. CDR3 length equals 15 residues. The CDR3 DNA reads TGTGCCTCGCGACAGGCCAAAGGGGGCACCGGGGAGCTGTTTTTT. It yields the protein CASRQAKGGTGELFF.

The chain links TRBV11-2 to TRBJ2-5; TRBD2 aligns across 8 bases. This CDR3 spans 16 amino acids. The germline V gene has CDR1 SGHAT and CDR2 FQNNGV. Trimming took 2 bases from V and 5 from J; bases not matched to a gene: 10. The CDR3 loop is CASSLQAGDLGETQYF. The CDR3 DNA follows: TGTGCCAGCAGCTTACAAGCGGGAGATTTAGGGGAGACCCAGTACTTC.

Written as DNA, the CDR3 is TGTGCCAGTAGTATAGCACAAAACAATGAGCAGTTCTTC. It translates to CASSIAQNNEQFF. J is TRBJ2-1 and V is TRBV19, with D uncertain. The CDR3 totals 13 residues. V was cut by 1 base and J by 5 bases, with 6 bases left in between. Germline lookup yields CDR1 LNHDA and CDR2 SQIVND (reference sequence).

V and J are TRBV7-3 and TRBJ2-1; 7 bases align to TRBD2. V gave up 5 bases and J gave up 3 bases; unmatched junction bases: 7. Germline CDR1 and CDR2: SGHTA and FQGTGA. This CDR3 region has 15 residues. The CDR3 DNA sequence: TGTGCCAGCAGCAACGGGACTACGAACTACAATGAGCAGTTCTTC. It translates to CASSNGTTNYNEQFF.

This clone was counted only a few times. V gene TRBV6-6 combines with J gene TRBJ2-3; D not resolved. In germline, CDR1 is MNHNY, CDR2 SVGAGI (reference sequence). The CDR3 covers 13 residues. The germline V and J ends were trimmed by 8 bases and 0 bases, with 9 bases remaining between them. CDR3 sequence (DNA): TGTGCCAGCCGGTTGGAGAGCACAGATACGCAGTATTTT. Encoded protein: CASRLESTDTQYF.

In this sample, this clone turned up once. The chain employs TRBV12-3 or TRBV12-4 and TRBJ2-5; tentative D call: TRBD1 (6 bases). The V and J ends lost 2 bases and 5 bases respectively, with 9 bases between them. The CDR3 has 13 residues. The CDR3 coding sequence is TGTGCCAGCAGTTTACACAGGGAGGAGACCCAGTACTTC. This gives the protein CASSLHREETQYF.

This clone has only a few counts. The V gene is TRBV2, the J gene TRBJ2-1; D is unclear. V gave up 3 bases and J gave up 6 bases, with 18 bases separating them. The CDR3 totals 16 residues. Looked up from germline, CDR1 is SNHLY and CDR2 is FYNNEI. The CDR3 spells CASSDLVIKSSNEQFF. In nucleotides, the CDR3 is TGTGCCAGCAGTGACTTGGTAATAAAGAGCTCCAATGAGCAGTTCTTC.

This rearrangement joins TRBV29-1 to TRBJ1-1; weak D call: TRBD1 (6 bases). This CDR3 region has 13 residues. Per germline, CDR1 SQVTM and CDR2 ANQGSEA. Trimming removed 7 bases at V and 0 bases at J, with 12 bases between. This CDR3 reads CSGRQVMNTEAFF. DNA for the CDR3: TGCAGCGGCCGACAGGTAATGAACACTGAAGCTTTCTTT.

This sequence joins TRBV9 and TRBJ2-1, with 8 bases identical to TRBD2. Germline V lookup: CDR1 SGDLS, CDR2 YYNGEE. This CDR3 spans 17 amino acids. Trimming cost V 2 bases and J 10 bases; bases outside gene matches: 17. The CDR3 bases are TGTGCCAGCAGCGTGGCGACCGGACTAGCTGCTTTGAGGGAGCAGTTCTTC. Its protein is CASSVATGLAALREQFF.

V is TRBV6-1 and J is TRBJ1-1, with no clear D. The CDR3 sequence is 11 residues long. The ends were cut back, 6 bases at V and 9 bases at J, with 11 bases in the middle. CDR1 is MNHNS and CDR2 is SASEGT in the germline V gene. The CDR3 is CASRLGLKAFF. The DNA for the CDR3 is TGTGCCAGCAGATTGGGTCTCAAAGCTTTCTTT.

The table lists this clone with a count of one. The chain uses TRBV3-1 (or the pseudogene TRBV3-2) and TRBJ1-2, with 9 nucleotides matching TRBD1. The CDR3 has 16 residues. V gave up 3 bases and J gave up 1 base; unmatched junction bases: 6. CDR1 is LGHDT and CDR2 is YNNKEL in the germline V gene (reference sequence). The CDR3 nucleotides read TGTGCCAGCAGCCAGGGACAGGGCCGCCGTAACTATGGCTACACCTTC. It specifies CASSQGQGRRNYGYTF.